What follows are 19 T cell receptor beta chains derived from one specimen sequenced in a study of cytomegalovirus exposure and HLA in healthy donors. It was with 60 Vbeta and 13 Jbeta primers that the PCR ran. Sequencing was performed with immunoSEQ multiplex PCR; in TCRdb, only in-frame clones are kept and a portion is missing. The repertoire holds 150,000 to 200,000 clones, with about 84% as singletons. The sample taken for sequencing was PBMCs. These receptors were obtained from a man between 18 and 35 years old in good health and CMV-seronegative.

Points on this clone: Other DNA sequences in the sample encode the same CDR3. In DNA, the CDR3 is TGTGCCAGTAGTACGGGACAGTCCTACAATGAGCAGTTCTTC. It specifies CASSTGQSYNEQFF. V and J are TRBV19 and TRBJ2-1; TRBD1 agrees at 7 bases. CDR3 length: 14 amino acids. Germline V gives CDR1 LNHDA, CDR2 SQIVND (reference sequence). The V segment lost 4 bases and the J segment 1 base; nucleotides outside the gene matches: 1.

This chain links TRBV5-1 with TRBJ1-2; D gene ambiguous. The CDR3 is 13 amino acids. Per the germline V gene, CDR1 is SGHRS and CDR2 is YFSETQ. V lost 4 bases to trimming and J lost 3 bases, with 10 bases between them. The CDR3 is CASSEEQDYGYTF. The CDR3 DNA follows: TGCGCCAGCAGCGAGGAACAAGACTATGGCTACACCTTC. Full variable domain (rest looked up from reference TRBV5-1 and TRBJ1-2): KAGVTQTPRYLIKTRGQQVTLSCSPISGHRSVSWYQQTPGQGLQFLFEYFSETQRNKGNFPGRFSGRQFSNSRSEMNVSTLELGDSALYLCASSEEQDYGYTFGSGTRLTVV.

The chain uses TRBV7-8 and TRBJ1-2, with TRBD1 matching 10 bases. This CDR3 has 15 amino acids. The V and J ends lost 1 base and 4 bases, in that order; junction bases with no gene match: 3. Germline V gene lookup returns CDR1 SGHVS and CDR2 FQNEAQ. The CDR3 DNA reads TGTGCCAGCAGCTTAGGGACAGGGGGGCTCTATGGCTACACCTTC. It encodes CASSLGTGGLYGYTF.

The CDR3: CSAEGNYGYTF. In nucleotides, the CDR3 is TGCAGCGCCGAGGGAAACTATGGCTACACCTTC. V gene TRBV29-1 combines with J gene TRBJ1-2; D gene uncertain. Germline CDR1 is SQVTM and CDR2 is ANQGSEA. This CDR3 is 11 amino acids long. Trimming pared 7 bases from V and 2 bases from J, leaving 8 bases between.

This clone turned up a few times. The same CDR3 is also encoded by other DNA sequences in this sample. The V call is TRBV4-1, the J call TRBJ1-1; 9 bases match TRBD1. This CDR3 spans 15 amino acids. V lost 0 bases, J lost 4 bases, and 3 bases stayed unmatched. CDR1 and CDR2 (germline): MGHRA, YSYEKL. The DNA of the CDR3 is TGCGCCAGCAGCCAAGAGGGACAGGGAGGCACTGAAGCTTTCTTT. It yields the protein CASSQEGQGGTEAFF.

Points on this clone: This specimen includes other DNA sequences encoding the same CDR3. The chain carries TRBV11-3 and TRBJ2-2; 7 bases line up with TRBD1. This CDR3 spans 14 amino acids. Germline trimming cut 2 bases from V and 5 bases from J; bases unmatched to any gene: 2. The germline V gene has CDR1 SGHNT and CDR2 YENEEA. The DNA for the CDR3 is TGTGCCAGCAGCTTAAACAGGGGAACCGGGGAGCTGTTTTTT. Protein sequence: CASSLNRGTGELFF.

In its sample, this clone was seen a few times. The CDR3 protein is CASSQHREVTEAFF. Written as DNA, the CDR3 is TGTGCCAGCAGCCAACACCGGGAGGTCACTGAAGCTTTCTTT. The V and J genes are TRBV4-2 and TRBJ1-1; D ambiguous. Germline V gene lookup returns CDR1 LGHNA and CDR2 YNFKEQ. The V and J ends lost 2 bases and 4 bases respectively, with 11 bases between them. This CDR3 contains 14 residues.

The CDR3 nucleotides read TGTGCCAGCAGTGGGGACAGATATGGCTACACCTTC. It specifies CASSGDRYGYTF. This chain joins TRBV6-5 and TRBJ1-2; 7 nucleotides agree with TRBD1. Trimming took 5 bases from V and 5 from J; bases not matched to a gene: 2. The CDR3 totals 12 residues. In germline, CDR1 is MNHEY, CDR2 SVGAGI.

DNA of the CDR3: TGTGCCATCAGAACATTTCGACAGGGGGCGAACCCTGGAAACACCATATATTTT. Its translation is CAIRTFRQGANPGNTIYF. V gene TRBV10-3 combines with J gene TRBJ1-3, with 10 bases that match TRBD1. The germline gives CDR1 ENHRY, CDR2 SYGVKD. This CDR3 is built from 18 residues. V lost 6 bases and J lost 2; bases outside the gene matches: 13.

In the case of this clone: Within the sample, other DNA sequences also encode this same CDR3. The gene calls are TRBV5-1 and TRBJ2-7, with 10 positions matching TRBD2. The CDR3 totals 16 residues. The germline V gene encodes CDR1 SGHRS and CDR2 YFSETQ. The J segment lost 5 bases and the V segment lost 7 bases, leaving 15 bases of the junction unmatched. This chain's CDR3 is CASPDLRAGGPNEQYF. Here the CDR3 DNA reads TGCGCCAGCCCGGACTTGAGAGCGGGAGGGCCTAACGAGCAGTACTTC.

CDR3 residues: CASSLGQGAGQPQHF. For the CDR3, the DNA is TGTGCCAGCAGCCTGGGACAGGGGGCAGGGCAGCCCCAGCATTTT. The V and J genes are TRBV7-2 and TRBJ1-5; TRBD1 matches at 12 bases. Germline trimming cut 5 bases from V and 7 bases from J; bases unmatched to any gene: 6. The germline V gene encodes CDR1 SGHTA and CDR2 FQGNSA. This CDR3 has 15 amino acids.

The J gene is TRBJ1-1, the V gene TRBV5-1; possibly TRBD1 for D (6 bases). The length of the CDR3 is 17 residues. Germline loops: CDR1 SGHRS, CDR2 YFSETQ. Trimming removed 2 bases from V and 2 bases from J, with 19 bases in between. The CDR3 protein is CASSLSPPGVLNTEAFF. The DNA for the CDR3 is TGCGCCAGCAGCTTATCCCCGCCAGGGGTATTAAACACTGAAGCTTTCTTT.

In this sample, this clone turned up a few times. This chain joins TRBV7-9 and TRBJ2-5; possibly TRBD2 for D (5 bases). Germline CDR1 reads SEHNR; CDR2 reads FQNEAQ (reference sequence). The length of the CDR3 is 14 residues. Trimming took off 1 base at V and 0 bases at J, with 6 bases between the two ends. The CDR3 loop reads CASSLGEYQETQYF. The CDR3 DNA reads TGTGCCAGCAGCTTAGGGGAGTACCAAGAGACCCAGTACTTC.

The chain combines TRBV6-6 with TRBJ1-1; 8 bases map to TRBD1. V gave up 5 bases and J gave up 3 bases; unmatched junction bases: 11. The CDR3 runs to 16 residues. Germline lookup yields CDR1 MNHNY and CDR2 SVGAGI (reference sequence). The CDR3 sequence is CASSPLPGQVDTEAFF. CDR3 sequence (DNA): TGTGCCAGCAGTCCCCTCCCGGGACAGGTCGACACTGAAGCTTTCTTT.

J is TRBJ1-2 and V is TRBV5-6, with 7 bases identical to TRBD1. The CDR3 sequence is 16 residues long. Unmatched junction bases numbered 11, after V lost 2 bases and J lost 4 bases. The V gene's germline CDR1 is SGHDT and CDR2 YYEEEE. CDR3 DNA sequence: TGTGCCAGCAGCTTAGCTACAGGGGTCAGCCTCTATGGCTACACCTTC. Its translation is CASSLATGVSLYGYTF.

The chain links TRBV7-8 to TRBJ2-3; 7 bases are a match to TRBD2. The trim removed 1 base at V and 5 bases at J, leaving 6 bases unmatched. This CDR3 contains 15 residues. In germline, CDR1 is SGHVS, CDR2 FQNEAQ. CDR3 in amino acids: CASSLVAGVGDTQYF. The CDR3 nucleotides are TGTGCCAGCAGCTTAGTGGCGGGAGTAGGAGATACGCAGTATTTT.

The gene calls are TRBV7-2 and TRBJ2-5; a weak D match, TRBD1 (5 bases). The J call may be mistaken, given a closer DNA end match to TRBJ2-7. Germline V CDR1 and CDR2: SGHTA, FQGNSA. The length of the CDR3 is 13 residues. CDR3 in DNA: TGTGCCAGCAGCTACCTGACAGCCTACGAGCAGTACTTC. Its translation is CASSYLTAYEQYF.

This clone was seen more than once but under ten times. V and J are TRBV5-3 and TRBJ2-1; 12 bases match TRBD2. TRBV5-3 qualifies as an ORF whose function is uncertain. V shed 4 bases and J 9 bases; nucleotides not matched to a gene: 11. The length of the CDR3 is 16 residues. The CDR3 reads CARSRDPSGREAEQFF. The CDR3 nucleotides are TGTGCCAGAAGCAGGGACCCTAGCGGGAGGGAGGCTGAGCAGTTCTTC.

The chain links TRBV4-3 to TRBJ2-1; 10 positions match TRBD2. The CDR3 consists of 13 residues. J lost 8 bases, V lost 9 bases, and 7 bases had no gene match. Germline V gene lookup returns CDR1 LGHNA and CDR2 YSLEER. The chain's CDR3 is CASSGRLGDEQFF. The DNA of the CDR3 is TGCGCCAGTAGCGGGAGGCTGGGGGATGAGCAGTTCTTC.